Detailed here is one T cell receptor beta chain. No antigen is known for it. No base qualities exist here, and no much larger clone lies one base off it. Data came from an Illumina MiSeq. Multiplex PCR with BIOMED2 TRB-A/B primer pools was used to amplify the TRB rearrangements. Illumina-compatible adapters and 7-nucleotide sample barcodes were added to the amplicons in two consecutive PCRs. All library PCRs used Phusion HS II polymerase. The amplicons were purified from gel with the NucleoSpin Gel and PCR Clean-up kit, measured on Qubit, and then pooled at around 4 nM. Before Illumina next-generation sequencing, the quality of the amplicon pool was assessed on an Agilent 2100 Bioanalyzer. The original pipeline was this. Annotation of TRB rearrangements was performed with MiXCR 3.0.8 using the default MiXCR reference library. Non-productive reads and sequences with fewer than 2 reads were excluded, and each unique CDR3 nucleotide sequence counted as one clone. R 3.5.1 was used to calculate clonality, diversity, richness and V-J gene usage. GLIPH2 was used to cluster TCRs based on CDR3 similarity, and OLGA was used to calculate the generation probabilities. GLIPH2 clusters were kept only when the clusters contained at least four unique TCR clonotypes present in at least three individuals. TCRdb reprocessed the public reads (quality trimming at Q25 with fastp, clone calling with MiXCR) and kept in-frame beta chains. A single entry per CDR3 protein holds the most common genes and DNA from its merged rows. V and J calls and clone size were set by TCRdb, not the authors. The sample has about 16,000 distinct CDR3 sequences on record, around 28% of them singletons. The ten largest clones take up approximately 3.1% of the sample.

This record belongs to a study of T and B cells in COVID-19 patients (dated by TCRdb to between 2020 and 2021). In terms of the full investigation: Using TRB and IGH repertoire sequencing of peripheral blood, the study characterized adaptive immunity in COVID-19 patients who had active infection or had recovered. The recovered cohort included roughly 18 patients who contributed 20 to 25 samples, and most of those patients had mild to moderate COVID-19 that was managed on an outpatient basis. A median age of approximately 35 years was recorded in the recovered cohort versus roughly 67 years in the active-infection cohort. Critical illness requiring mechanical ventilation or ECMO was present in about 55% of the 20 patients in the active-infection cohort. Of the 20 to 25 patients in the active-infection cohort, 15 to 19 had comorbidities associated with unfavorable COVID-19 outcome. Over 7.5 million TCR sequences were analysed in a TCR and BCR sequence repository that covered about 40 patients and some 72 time points. A couple of patients belonged to both the recovered and active cohorts because samples were available from active disease and after recovery. For the repertoire analyses, the comparison was an age-matched reference group of roughly 37 healthy donors who were negative for COVID-19 antibodies. As many as 9 follow-up blood samples were collected from each patient, and in some individuals these samples spanned different disease stages.

Summary of the overall study and its limitations: Patients with COVID-19 were reported to show strongly skewed TRBV/TRBJ gene usage. The cohort was considered too small for HLA contributions to COVID-19 susceptibility or severity to be assessed. Specific T cell subsets (CD4+/Treg/CD8+) and sorted SARS-CoV-2-responsive or tetramer+ T cells had not yet been sequenced, and these experiments were ongoing. The recovered cohort had approximately 2,500 exclusive TCR clusters, including around 30 low-pGen clusters. Few blood samples were available from mildly ill patients while symptoms were present, and early samples from severe cases were likewise scarce. Prospective validation of the reported TCR clusters was stated to be required before clinical use. TRB repertoires were highly clonal in active COVID-19, whereas diversity and richness at recovery rose above healthy donor levels.

Genomic DNA extracted from blood was used in amounts of about 220-550 ng for amplification of TRB repertoires. Deletion took 2 bases off V and 6 bases off J, with a span of 10 bases between the germline ends. Including cysteine and phenylalanine, the CDR3 has 14 amino acids. The read is trimmed to its CDR3 DNA, 42 bases read in frame from base 1. Via the germline V gene, CDR1 is LGHNT and CDR2 FRNRAP. Here the chain combines TRBV12-5 and TRBJ2-2; matching of 6 bases hints at TRBD1 as the D gene. The sample was blood. This TCR was recovered from a human donor who had recovered from COVID-19. The CDR3 in this case is CASGLTGSSGELFF. The nucleotides are TGTGCTAGTGGTTTGACAGGGTCCTCCGGGGAGCTGTTTTTT.